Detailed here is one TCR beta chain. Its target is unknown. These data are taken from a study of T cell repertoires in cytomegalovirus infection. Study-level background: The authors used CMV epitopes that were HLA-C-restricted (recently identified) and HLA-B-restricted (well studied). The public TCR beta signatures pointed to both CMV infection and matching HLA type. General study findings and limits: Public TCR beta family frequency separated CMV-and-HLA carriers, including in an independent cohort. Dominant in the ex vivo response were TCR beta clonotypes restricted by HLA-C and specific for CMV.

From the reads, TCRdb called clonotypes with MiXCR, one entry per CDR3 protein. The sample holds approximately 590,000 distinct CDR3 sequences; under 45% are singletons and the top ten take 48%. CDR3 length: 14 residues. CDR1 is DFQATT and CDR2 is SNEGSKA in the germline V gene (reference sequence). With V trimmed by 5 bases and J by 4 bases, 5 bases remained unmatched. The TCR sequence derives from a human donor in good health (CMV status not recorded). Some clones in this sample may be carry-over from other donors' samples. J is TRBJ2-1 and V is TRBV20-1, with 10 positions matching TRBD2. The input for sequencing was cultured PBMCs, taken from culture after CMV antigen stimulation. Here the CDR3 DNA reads TGCAGTGCTCAAAGCGGGGGGGCTTACAATGAGCAGTTCTTC. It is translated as CSAQSGGAYNEQFF.